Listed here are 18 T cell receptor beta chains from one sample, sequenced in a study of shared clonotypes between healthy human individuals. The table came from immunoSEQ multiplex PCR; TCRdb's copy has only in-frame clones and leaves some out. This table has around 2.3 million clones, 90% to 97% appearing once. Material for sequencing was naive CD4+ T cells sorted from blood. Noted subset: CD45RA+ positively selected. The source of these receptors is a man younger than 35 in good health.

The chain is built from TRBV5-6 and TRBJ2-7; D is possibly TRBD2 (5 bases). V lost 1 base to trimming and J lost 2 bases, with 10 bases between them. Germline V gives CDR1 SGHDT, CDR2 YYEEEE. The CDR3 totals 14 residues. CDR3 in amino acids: CASSLTSPPYEQYF. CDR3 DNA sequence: TGTGCCAGCAGCTTGACTAGTCCCCCCTACGAGCAGTACTTC.

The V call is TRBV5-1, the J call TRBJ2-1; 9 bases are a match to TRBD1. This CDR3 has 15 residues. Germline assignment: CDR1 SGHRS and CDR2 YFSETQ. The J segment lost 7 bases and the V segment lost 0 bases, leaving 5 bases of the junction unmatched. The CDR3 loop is CASSLEGTGMNEQFF. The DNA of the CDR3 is TGCGCCAGCAGCTTGGAGGGGACAGGGATGAATGAGCAGTTCTTC.

CDR3 amino acids: CASSSSQRGGIFIGELFF. CDR3 coding DNA: TGTGCCAGCAGCTCCTCCCAGCGGGGGGGCATATTCATCGGGGAGCTGTTTTTT. V usage is TRBV9 and J usage is TRBJ2-2, with 10 bases that match TRBD2. The V segment lost 4 bases and the J segment 7 bases; nucleotides outside the gene matches: 16. CDR3 length: 18 amino acids. CDR1 is SGDLS, CDR2 YYNGEE, per germline.

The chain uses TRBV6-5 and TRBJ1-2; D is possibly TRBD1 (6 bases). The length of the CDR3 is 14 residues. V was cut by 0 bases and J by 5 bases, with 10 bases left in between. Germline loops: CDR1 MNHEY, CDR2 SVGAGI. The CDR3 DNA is TGTGCCAGCAGTTACTCGATCACAGGGTATGGCTACACCTTC. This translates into CASSYSITGYGYTF.

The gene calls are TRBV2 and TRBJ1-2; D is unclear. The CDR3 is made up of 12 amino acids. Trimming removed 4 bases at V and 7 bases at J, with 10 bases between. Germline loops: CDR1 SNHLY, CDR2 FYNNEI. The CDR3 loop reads CASSGQVGGYTF. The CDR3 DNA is TGTGCCAGCAGTGGGCAAGTTGGTGGCTACACCTTC.

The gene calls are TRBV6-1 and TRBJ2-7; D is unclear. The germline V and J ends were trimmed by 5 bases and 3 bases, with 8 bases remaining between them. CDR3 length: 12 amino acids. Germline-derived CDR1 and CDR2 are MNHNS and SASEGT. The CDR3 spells CASSRQIYEQYF. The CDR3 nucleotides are TGTGCCAGCAGTCGACAAATCTACGAGCAGTACTTC.

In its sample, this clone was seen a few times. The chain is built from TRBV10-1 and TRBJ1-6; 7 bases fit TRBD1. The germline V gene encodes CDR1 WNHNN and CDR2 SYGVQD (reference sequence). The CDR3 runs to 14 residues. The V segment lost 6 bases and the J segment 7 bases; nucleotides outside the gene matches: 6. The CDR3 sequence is CASSQTGRNSPLHF. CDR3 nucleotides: TGCGCCAGCAGCCAGACAGGGAGAAATTCACCCCTCCACTTT.

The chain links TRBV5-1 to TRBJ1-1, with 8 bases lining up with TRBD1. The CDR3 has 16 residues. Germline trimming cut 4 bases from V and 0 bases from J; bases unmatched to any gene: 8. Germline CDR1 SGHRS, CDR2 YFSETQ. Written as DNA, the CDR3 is TGCGCCAGCAGCCTACCGGGACAGGCCATGAACACTGAAGCTTTCTTT. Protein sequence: CASSLPGQAMNTEAFF.

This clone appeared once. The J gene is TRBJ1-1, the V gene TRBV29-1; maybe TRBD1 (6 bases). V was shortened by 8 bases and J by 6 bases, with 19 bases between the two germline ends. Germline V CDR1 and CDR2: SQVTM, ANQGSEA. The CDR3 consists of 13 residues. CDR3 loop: CSSWEGGYAEAFF. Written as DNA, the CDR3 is TGCAGCTCCTGGGAGGGGGGGTATGCTGAAGCTTTCTTT.

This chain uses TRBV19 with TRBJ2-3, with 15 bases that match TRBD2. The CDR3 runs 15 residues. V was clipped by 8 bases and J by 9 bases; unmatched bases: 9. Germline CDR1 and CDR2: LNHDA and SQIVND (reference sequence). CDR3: CASRLWTSGGATQYF. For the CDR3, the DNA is TGTGCCAGTCGCCTGTGGACTAGCGGGGGGGCCACGCAGTATTTT.

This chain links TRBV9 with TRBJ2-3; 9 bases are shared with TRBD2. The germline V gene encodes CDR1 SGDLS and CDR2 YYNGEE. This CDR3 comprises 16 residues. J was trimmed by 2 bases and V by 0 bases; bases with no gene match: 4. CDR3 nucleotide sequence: TGTGCCAGCAGCGTAGGCGGACTAGCGAACACAGATACGCAGTATTTT. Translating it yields CASSVGGLANTDTQYF.

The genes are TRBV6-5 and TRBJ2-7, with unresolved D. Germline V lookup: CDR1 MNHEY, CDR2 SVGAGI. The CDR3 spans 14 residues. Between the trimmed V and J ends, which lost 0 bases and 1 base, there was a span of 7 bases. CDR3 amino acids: CASSYSVESYEQYF. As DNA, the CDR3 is TGTGCCAGCAGTTACTCGGTCGAGTCCTACGAGCAGTACTTC.

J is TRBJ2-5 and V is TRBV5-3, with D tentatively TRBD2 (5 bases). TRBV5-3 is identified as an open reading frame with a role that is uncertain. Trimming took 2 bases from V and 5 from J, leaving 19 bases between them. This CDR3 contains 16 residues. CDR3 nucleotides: TGTGCCAGAAGCTTCCCCGGGAAACTAGAGGTGGAGACCCAGTACTTC. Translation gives CARSFPGKLEVETQYF.

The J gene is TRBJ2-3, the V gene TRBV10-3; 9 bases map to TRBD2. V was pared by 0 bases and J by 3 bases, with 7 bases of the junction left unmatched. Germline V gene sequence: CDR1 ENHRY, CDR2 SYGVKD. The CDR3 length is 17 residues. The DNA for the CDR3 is TGTGCCATCAGTGAGTCGAAAGTAGCGGGGGAGACAGATACGCAGTATTTT. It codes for CAISESKVAGETDTQYF.

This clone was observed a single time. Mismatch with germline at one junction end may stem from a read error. The CDR3 DNA sequence: TGTGCCAGCAGTGTTGGGATAGCGGGGGCCACTATCCTACACTTC. This codes for CASSVGIAGATILHF. This chain connects TRBV6-1 to TRBJ2-7, with 9 bases lining up with TRBD2. Germline V gene sequence: CDR1 MNHNS, CDR2 SASEGT. There are 15 residues in the CDR3.

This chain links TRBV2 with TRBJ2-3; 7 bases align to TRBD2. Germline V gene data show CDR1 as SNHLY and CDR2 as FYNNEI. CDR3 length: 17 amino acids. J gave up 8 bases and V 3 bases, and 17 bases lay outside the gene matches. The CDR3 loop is CASSDRRDYWGKGTQYF. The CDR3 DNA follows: TGTGCCAGCAGTGACCGTCGGGACTACTGGGGGAAGGGTACGCAGTATTTT.

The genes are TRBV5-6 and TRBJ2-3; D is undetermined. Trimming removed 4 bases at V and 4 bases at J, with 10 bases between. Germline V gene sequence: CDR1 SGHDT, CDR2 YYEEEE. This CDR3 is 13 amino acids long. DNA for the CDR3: TGTGCCAGCAGCCCGTTAATTTCAGATACGCAGTATTTT. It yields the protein CASSPLISDTQYF.

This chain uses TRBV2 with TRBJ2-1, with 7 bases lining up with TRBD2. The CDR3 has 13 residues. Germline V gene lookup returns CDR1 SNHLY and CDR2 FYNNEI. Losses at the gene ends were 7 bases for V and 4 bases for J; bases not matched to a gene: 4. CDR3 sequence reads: CASTAGEYNEQFF. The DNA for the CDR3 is TGTGCCAGCACTGCGGGGGAATACAATGAGCAGTTCTTC.